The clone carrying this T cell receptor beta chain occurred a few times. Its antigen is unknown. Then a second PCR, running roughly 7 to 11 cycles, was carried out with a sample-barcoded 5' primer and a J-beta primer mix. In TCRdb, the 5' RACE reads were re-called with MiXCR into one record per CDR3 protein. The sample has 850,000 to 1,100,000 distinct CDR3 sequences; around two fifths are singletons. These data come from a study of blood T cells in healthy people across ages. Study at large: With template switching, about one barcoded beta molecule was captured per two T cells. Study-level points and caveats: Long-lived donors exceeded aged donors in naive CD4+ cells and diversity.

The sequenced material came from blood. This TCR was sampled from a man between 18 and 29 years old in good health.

DNA for the CDR3: TGTGCCTGCGCGGGGGCCGAGAACAATAGCAATCAGCCCCAGCATTTT. It translates to CACAGAENNSNQPQHF. The J gene is TRBJ1-5, the V gene TRBV21-1; TRBD1 is taken as the D call from the table, unchecked against the DNA. TRBV21-1 is a pseudogene segment. CDR3 size: 16 residues.